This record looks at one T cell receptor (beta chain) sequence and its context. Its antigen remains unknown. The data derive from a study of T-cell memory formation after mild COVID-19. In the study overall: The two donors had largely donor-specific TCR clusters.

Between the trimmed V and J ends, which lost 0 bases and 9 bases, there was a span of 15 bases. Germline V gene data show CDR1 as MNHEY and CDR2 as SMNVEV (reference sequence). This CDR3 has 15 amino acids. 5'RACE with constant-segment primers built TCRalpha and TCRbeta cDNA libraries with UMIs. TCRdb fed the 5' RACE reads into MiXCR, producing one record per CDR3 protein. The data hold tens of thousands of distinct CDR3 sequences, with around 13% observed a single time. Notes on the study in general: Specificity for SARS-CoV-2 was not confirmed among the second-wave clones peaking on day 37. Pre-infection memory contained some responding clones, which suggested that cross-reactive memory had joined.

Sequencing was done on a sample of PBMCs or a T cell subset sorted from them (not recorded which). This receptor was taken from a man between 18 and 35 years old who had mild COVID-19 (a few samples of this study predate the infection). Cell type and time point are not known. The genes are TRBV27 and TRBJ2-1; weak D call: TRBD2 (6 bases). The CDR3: CASSLSPGGGGEQFF. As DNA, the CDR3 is TGTGCCAGCAGTTTATCTCCCGGGGGTGGTGGTGAGCAGTTCTTC.